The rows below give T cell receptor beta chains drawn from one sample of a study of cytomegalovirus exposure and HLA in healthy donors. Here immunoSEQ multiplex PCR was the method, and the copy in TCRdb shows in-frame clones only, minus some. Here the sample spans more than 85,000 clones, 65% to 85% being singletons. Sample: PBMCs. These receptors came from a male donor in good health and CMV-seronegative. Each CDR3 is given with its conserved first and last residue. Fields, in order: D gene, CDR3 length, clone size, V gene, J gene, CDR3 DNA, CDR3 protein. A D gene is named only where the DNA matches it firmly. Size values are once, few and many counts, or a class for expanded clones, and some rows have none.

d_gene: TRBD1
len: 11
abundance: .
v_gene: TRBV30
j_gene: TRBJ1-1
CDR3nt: TGTGCCTGGGAGGGGGCCACTGAAGCTTTCTTT
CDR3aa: CAWEGATEAFF

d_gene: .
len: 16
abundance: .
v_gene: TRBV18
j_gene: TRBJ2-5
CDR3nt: TGTGCCAGCTCACCAGGGCAGGGTAAAGTCGAAGAGACCCAGTACTTC
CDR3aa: CASSPGQGKVEETQYF

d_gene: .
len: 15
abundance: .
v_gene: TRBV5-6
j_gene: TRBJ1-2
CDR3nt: TGTGCCAGCAGCTTGTTGGCGGGGGCGGACTATGGCTACACCTTC
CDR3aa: CASSLLAGADYGYTF

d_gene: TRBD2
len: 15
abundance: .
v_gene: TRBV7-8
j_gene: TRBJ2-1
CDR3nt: TGTGCCAGCAGCCCCTACAGCGGGGGATACAATGAGCAGTTCTTC
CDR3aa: CASSPYSGGYNEQFF

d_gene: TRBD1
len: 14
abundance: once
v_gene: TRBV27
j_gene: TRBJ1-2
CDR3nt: TGTGCCAGCAGTTTGGCAGGGGGCGCGGGTGGCTACACCTTC
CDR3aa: CASSLAGGAGGYTF

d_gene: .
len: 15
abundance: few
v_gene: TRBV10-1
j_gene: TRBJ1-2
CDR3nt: TGCGCCAGCAGTGAGAGGGGGGGACCATTCTATGGCTACACCTTC
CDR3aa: CASSERGGPFYGYTF

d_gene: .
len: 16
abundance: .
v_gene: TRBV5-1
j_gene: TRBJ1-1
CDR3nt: TGCGCCAGCAGCTTGGCCGGGGGGGGGTGGGACACTGAAGCTTTCTTT
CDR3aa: CASSLAGGGWDTEAFF

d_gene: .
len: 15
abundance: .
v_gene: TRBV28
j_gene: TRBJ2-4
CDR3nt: TGTGCCGGCAGTGTACCCAGTGGAGCCAAAAACATTCAGTACTTC
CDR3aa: CAGSVPSGAKNIQYF

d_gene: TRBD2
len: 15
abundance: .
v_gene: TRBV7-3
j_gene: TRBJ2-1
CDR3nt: TGTGCCAGCAGCTTAAATACGGGACTATACAATGAGCAGTTCTTC
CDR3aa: CASSLNTGLYNEQFF

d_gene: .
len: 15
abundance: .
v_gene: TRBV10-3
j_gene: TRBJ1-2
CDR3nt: TGTGCCATCAACCGAAGCGGTCGACAGGACTATGGCTACACCTTC
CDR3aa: CAINRSGRQDYGYTF

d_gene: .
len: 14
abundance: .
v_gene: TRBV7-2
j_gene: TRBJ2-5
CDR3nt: TGTGCCAGCAGCTTAGGGAACAGACGAGAGACCCAGTACTTC
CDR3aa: CASSLGNRRETQYF

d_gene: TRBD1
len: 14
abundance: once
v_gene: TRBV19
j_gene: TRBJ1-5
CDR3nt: TGTGCCAGTAGAGGGGACAGTACCAATCAGCCCCAGCATTTT
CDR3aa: CASRGDSTNQPQHF

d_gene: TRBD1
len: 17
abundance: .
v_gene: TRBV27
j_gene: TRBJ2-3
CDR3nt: TGTGCCAGCAGTCTTACGACCAGGGGACAGGGGGAGGGTACGCAGTATTTT
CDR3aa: CASSLTTRGQGEGTQYF

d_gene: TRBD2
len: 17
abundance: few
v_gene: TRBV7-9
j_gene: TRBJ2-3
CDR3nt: TGTGCCAGCAGCTCCAGGACTAGCGGGGGACTCAGCGATACGCAGTATTTT
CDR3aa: CASSSRTSGGLSDTQYF

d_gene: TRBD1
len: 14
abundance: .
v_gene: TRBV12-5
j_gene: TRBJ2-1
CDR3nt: TGTGCTAGTGGCCTCCGGGACAGGGCCAATGAGCAGTTCTTC
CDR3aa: CASGLRDRANEQFF

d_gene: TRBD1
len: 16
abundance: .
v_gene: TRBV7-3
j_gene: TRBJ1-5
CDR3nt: TGTGCCAGCAGCGGGGGACAGGGGGCGAGCAATCAGCCCCAGCATTTT
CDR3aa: CASSGGQGASNQPQHF

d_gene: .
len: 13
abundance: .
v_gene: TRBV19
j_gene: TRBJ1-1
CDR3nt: TGTGCCAGTACGAGGGGACAGAACACTGAAGCTTTCTTT
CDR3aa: CASTRGQNTEAFF

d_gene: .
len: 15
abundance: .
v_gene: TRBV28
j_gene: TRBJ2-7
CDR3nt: TGTGCCAGCAGTTTGCGGGACCTCTATTCCTACGAGCAGTACTTC
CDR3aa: CASSLRDLYSYEQYF

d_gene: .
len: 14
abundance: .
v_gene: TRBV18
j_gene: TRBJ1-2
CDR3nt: TGTGCCAGCTCACCGGGGCAGTGGTATCCTGGCTACACCTTC
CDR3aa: CASSPGQWYPGYTF

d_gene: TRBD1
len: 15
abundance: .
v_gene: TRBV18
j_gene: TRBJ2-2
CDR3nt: TGTGCCAGCTCAACACGACAGGGGAACACCGGGGAGCTGTTTTTT
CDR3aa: CASSTRQGNTGELFF

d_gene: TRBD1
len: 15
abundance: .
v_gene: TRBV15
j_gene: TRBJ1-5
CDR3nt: TGTGCCACCAGCAGTGGGACAGGGAGCAATCAGCCCCAGCATTTT
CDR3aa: CATSSGTGSNQPQHF

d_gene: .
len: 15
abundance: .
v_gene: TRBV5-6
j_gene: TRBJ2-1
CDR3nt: TGTGCCAGCAGCTTGGCTTTCAGATCCTACAATGAGCAGTTCTTC
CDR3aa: CASSLAFRSYNEQFF

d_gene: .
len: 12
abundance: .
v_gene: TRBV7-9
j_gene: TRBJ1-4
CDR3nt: TGTGCCAGCAGCCCTCAGAGGGAAAAACTGTTTTTT
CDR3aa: CASSPQREKLFF

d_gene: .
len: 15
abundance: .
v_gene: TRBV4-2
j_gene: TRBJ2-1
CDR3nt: TGTGCCAGCAGCCAAGATCTTGCAGGGGGGAATGAGCAGTTCTTC
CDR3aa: CASSQDLAGGNEQFF

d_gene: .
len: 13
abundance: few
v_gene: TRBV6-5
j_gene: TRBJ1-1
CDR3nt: TGTGCCAGCAGTGAGGCACTGAACACTGAAGCTTTCTTT
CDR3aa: CASSEALNTEAFF

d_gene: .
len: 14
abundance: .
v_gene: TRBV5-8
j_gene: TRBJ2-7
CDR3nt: TGTGCCAGCAGCTCCACCCCCGGCTCCTACGAGCAGTACTTC
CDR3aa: CASSSTPGSYEQYF

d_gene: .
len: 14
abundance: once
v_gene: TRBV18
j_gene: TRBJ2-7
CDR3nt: TGTGCCAGCTCACCACCTCCCGGGGTCGGCGAGCAGTACTTC
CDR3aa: CASSPPPGVGEQYF

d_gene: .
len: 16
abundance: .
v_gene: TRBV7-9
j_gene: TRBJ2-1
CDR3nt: TGTGCCAGCAGCTTACGTCTTGGGGGCGAATACAATGAGCAGTTCTTC
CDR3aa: CASSLRLGGEYNEQFF

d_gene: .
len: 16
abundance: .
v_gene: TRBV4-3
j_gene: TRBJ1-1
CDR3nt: TGCGCCAGCAGCCAGGCCTTTCAGGGTTGGGACACTGAAGCTTTCTTT
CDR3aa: CASSQAFQGWDTEAFF

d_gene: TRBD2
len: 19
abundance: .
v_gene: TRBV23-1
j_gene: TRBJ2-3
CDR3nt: TGCGCCAGCAGTCAATCTACTGGGACTAGCGAAAGAGGGACAGATACGCAGTATTTT
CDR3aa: CASSQSTGTSERGTDTQYF

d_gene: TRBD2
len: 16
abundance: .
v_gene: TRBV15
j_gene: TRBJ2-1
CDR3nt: TGTGCCACCAGCAGGTCTAGCGGGAGGGGCTACAATGAGCAGTTCTTC
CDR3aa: CATSRSSGRGYNEQFF

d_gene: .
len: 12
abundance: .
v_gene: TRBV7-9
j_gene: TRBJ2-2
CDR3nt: TGTTCCAGCAGCATAAAAACCGGGGAGCTGTTTTTT
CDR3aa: CSSSIKTGELFF

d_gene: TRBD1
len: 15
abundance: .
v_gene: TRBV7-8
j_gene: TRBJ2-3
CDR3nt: TGTGCCAGCAGCCCCTTAACAGGGGAATTCGTTACGCAGTATTTT
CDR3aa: CASSPLTGEFVTQYF

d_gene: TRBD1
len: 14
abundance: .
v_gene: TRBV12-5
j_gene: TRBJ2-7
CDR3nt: TGTGCTAGTGGTCCTGGGACAGGGGCCCACGAGCAGTACTTC
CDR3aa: CASGPGTGAHEQYF

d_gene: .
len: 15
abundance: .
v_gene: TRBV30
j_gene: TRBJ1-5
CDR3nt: TGTGCCTGGAATCTGGGCGGGCCTGGATTTCAGCCCCAGCATTTT
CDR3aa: CAWNLGGPGFQPQHF

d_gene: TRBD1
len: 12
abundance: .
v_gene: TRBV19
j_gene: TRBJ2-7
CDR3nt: TGTGCCAGCGGACAGGGGCCCTACGAGCAGTACTTC
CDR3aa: CASGQGPYEQYF

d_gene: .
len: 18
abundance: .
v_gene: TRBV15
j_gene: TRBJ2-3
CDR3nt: TGTGCCACCAGCAGAGTAGTAGGAGCGGCCCCCACAGTAGATACGCAGTATTTT
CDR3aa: CATSRVVGAAPTVDTQYF

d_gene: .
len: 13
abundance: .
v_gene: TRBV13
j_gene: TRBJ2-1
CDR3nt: TGTGCCAGCAGCTCCCTCCCCTACAATGAGCAGTTCTTC
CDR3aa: CASSSLPYNEQFF

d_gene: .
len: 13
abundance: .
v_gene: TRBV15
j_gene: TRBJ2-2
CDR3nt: TGTGCCACCACAGTGTCGAACACCGGGGAGCTGTTTTTT
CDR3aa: CATTVSNTGELFF

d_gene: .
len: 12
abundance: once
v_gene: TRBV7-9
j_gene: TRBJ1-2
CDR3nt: TGTGCCAGCAGCTTAGACGGGCTCCCAGGGACCTTC
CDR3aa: CASSLDGLPGTF

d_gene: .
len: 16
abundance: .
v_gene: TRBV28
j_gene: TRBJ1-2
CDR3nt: TGTGCCAGCAGTTCATATGGACAGCTAATTAACTATGGCTACACCTTC
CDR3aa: CASSSYGQLINYGYTF

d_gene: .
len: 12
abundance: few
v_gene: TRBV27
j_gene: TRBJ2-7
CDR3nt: TGTGCCAGCTCCAGGGGTCCCTACGAGCAGTACTTC
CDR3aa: CASSRGPYEQYF